What follows are 17 T cell receptor beta chains derived from one specimen sequenced in a study of OX40 agonist ivuxolimab in advanced cancers. The table came from immunoSEQ multiplex PCR; TCRdb's copy has only in-frame clones and leaves some out. The sample lists some 95,000 clones; around nine tenths were seen once. The source material was CD4+ or CD8+ T cells sorted from blood, sampled in a trial of the OX40 agonist ivuxolimab. Receptor source: an adult with an advanced solid tumor such as melanoma, head and neck, liver or kidney cancer.

The gene calls are TRBV2 and TRBJ2-2; D unresolved. Trimming cost V 6 bases and J 4 bases, with 12 bases left between them. The CDR3 runs 14 residues. The germline V gene encodes CDR1 SNHLY and CDR2 FYNNEI. This CDR3 reads CASRRSYSTGELFF. The CDR3 bases are TGTGCCAGCAGGAGGTCTTATTCCACCGGGGAGCTGTTTTTT.

The V gene is TRBV5-1, the J gene TRBJ1-5; D might be TRBD1 (6 bases). There are 14 residues in the CDR3. Trimming stripped 3 bases from V and 3 bases from J, with 10 bases between. Per germline, CDR1 SGHRS and CDR2 YFSETQ. The CDR3 nucleotides read TGCGCCAGCAGCTACGGGACACCCAATCAGCCCCAGCATTTT. Translation gives CASSYGTPNQPQHF.

The chain carries TRBV13 and TRBJ2-3, with no clear D. Per germline, CDR1 PRHDT and CDR2 FYEKMQ (reference sequence). Deletions cut 4 bases from V and 3 bases from J, with 14 bases between. The CDR3 has 15 residues. CDR3 coding DNA: TGTGCCAGCAGCTCCCGGTGGATTGGGACAGATACGCAGTATTTT. This gives the protein CASSSRWIGTDTQYF.

The V call is TRBV5-6, the J call TRBJ2-3; 7 nucleotides match TRBD1. The CDR3 consists of 15 residues. The V segment lost 4 bases and the J segment 1 base; nucleotides outside the gene matches: 6. Germline-derived CDR1 and CDR2 are SGHDT and YYEEEE. The CDR3 loop is CASSLQGHRTDTQYF. The CDR3 nucleotides are TGTGCCAGCAGCCTACAGGGGCATCGCACAGATACGCAGTATTTT.

The chain links TRBV5-1 to TRBJ2-1; possibly TRBD2 for D (5 bases). Trimming took off 5 bases at V and 7 bases at J, with 16 bases between the two ends. Germline V gene sequence: CDR1 SGHRS, CDR2 YFSETQ. The CDR3 sequence is 14 residues long. The chain's CDR3 is CASSKPTTSNEQFF. The DNA of the CDR3 is TGCGCCAGCAGTAAACCGACTACTTCAAATGAGCAGTTCTTC.

V and J are TRBV11-3 and TRBJ2-2; 7 bases line up with TRBD2. This CDR3 contains 14 residues. Germline CDR1 SGHNT, CDR2 YENEEA. V was pared by 3 bases and J by 6 bases, with 4 bases of the junction left unmatched. The CDR3 is CASSFGGRAGELFF. CDR3 sequence (DNA): TGTGCCAGCAGCTTCGGCGGGAGAGCCGGGGAGCTGTTTTTT.

The V call is TRBV18, the J call TRBJ2-5; D is perhaps TRBD1 or TRBD2 (5 bases each). The CDR3 totals 11 residues. Germline CDR1 is KGHSH and CDR2 is LQKENI. Trimming left V 5 bases short and J 5 bases short, with 6 bases between. DNA of the CDR3: TGTGCCAGCTCATGGGGGGAGACCCAGTACTTC. Translation: CASSWGETQYF.

This chain links TRBV5-1 with TRBJ2-1, with 7 bases aligning to TRBD2. V dropped 3 bases and J dropped 7; count of bases not matched to a gene: 7. In germline, CDR1 is SGHRS, CDR2 YFSETQ. The CDR3 runs to 14 residues. The DNA for the CDR3 is TGCGCCAGCAGCTCGCAGACTAGCATGAATGAGCAGTTCTTC. Its protein is CASSSQTSMNEQFF.

The chain links TRBV7-9 to TRBJ2-7; D might be TRBD1 (5 bases). Trimming took 3 bases from V and 3 from J, leaving 6 bases between them. The CDR3 sequence is 12 residues long. Per the germline V gene, CDR1 is SEHNR and CDR2 is FQNEAQ (reference sequence). The DNA for the CDR3 is TGTGCCAGCAGCTTGGACAACTACGAGCAGTACGTC. Translation gives CASSLDNYEQYV.

Only one count was recorded for this clone. The chain combines TRBV4-3 with TRBJ2-3, with TRBD1 matching over 8 bases. The CDR3 spans 17 residues. Germline V gives CDR1 LGHNA, CDR2 YSLEER. Trimming at V came to 0 bases and at J to 4 bases, leaving 9 bases not matched to a gene. CDR3 sequence reads: CASSQDLGTGRADTQYF. As DNA, the CDR3 is TGCGCCAGCAGCCAAGATCTCGGGACAGGACGCGCAGATACGCAGTATTTT.

The rearrangement links TRBV27 to TRBJ1-6; D is possibly TRBD1 (6 bases). V was pared by 5 bases and J by 10 bases, with 15 bases between. CDR3 size: 14 residues. CDR1 is MNHEY, CDR2 SMNVEV, per germline (reference sequence). This CDR3 reads CASSGGNFGSPLHF. The DNA for the CDR3 is TGTGCCAGCAGTGGGGGCAATTTTGGGTCACCCCTCCACTTT.

The V and J genes are TRBV6-5 and TRBJ1-5; no definite D call. The CDR3 covers 13 residues. CDR1 is MNHEY, CDR2 SVGAGI, per germline. With 2 bases removed from V and 8 bases from J, the gap between germline ends came to 10 bases. The CDR3 DNA reads TGTGCCAGCAGTTACCTCCTAGGAGAGCCCCAGCATTTT. Translating gives CASSYLLGEPQHF.

The V and J genes are TRBV27 and TRBJ2-7; 8 bases agree with TRBD2. The CDR3 spans 15 residues. Looked up from germline, CDR1 is MNHEY and CDR2 is SMNVEV (reference sequence). V was pared by 6 bases and J by 13 bases, with 20 bases of the junction left unmatched. This chain's CDR3 is CASSLIGLGGGGSYF. Written as DNA, the CDR3 is TGTGCCAGCAGCCTAATCGGGCTGGGGGGCGGGGGGTCTTACTTC.

The chain links TRBV6-1 to TRBJ2-2; 8 nucleotides align to TRBD2. The ends lost 1 base at V and 5 bases at J; junction bases unmatched: 3. The germline V gene has CDR1 MNHNS and CDR2 SASEGT. The CDR3 length is 15 residues. The CDR3: CASSEDGGGTGELFF. The CDR3 coding sequence is TGTGCCAGCAGTGAAGACGGCGGGGGGACCGGGGAGCTGTTTTTT.

V gene TRBV2 combines with J gene TRBJ2-5; D is possibly TRBD1 (6 bases). Germline V gives CDR1 SNHLY, CDR2 FYNNEI. The CDR3 has 12 residues. CDR3 in amino acids: CARQAAQETQYF. CDR3 sequence (DNA): TGTGCAAGACAGGCCGCTCAAGAGACCCAGTACTTC.

The rearrangement links TRBV30 to TRBJ1-1, with TRBD1 matching over 8 bases. CDR1 GTSNPN and CDR2 SVGIG come from the germline V gene (reference sequence). V was clipped by 1 base and J by 3 bases; unmatched bases: 7. The CDR3 loop spans 15 amino acids. The CDR3 bases are TGTGCCTGGAGTGGAGGACAGGGTACGGACACTGAAGCTTTCTTT. The encoded protein is CAWSGGQGTDTEAFF.

The sample holds a few counts of this clone. The chain uses TRBV28 and TRBJ1-5; D unresolved. Between the trimmed V and J ends, which lost 5 bases and 10 bases, there was a span of 24 bases. CDR3 length: 16 amino acids. Germline values: CDR1 MDHEN, CDR2 SYDVKM. CDR3 loop: CASSLWTGRDLLPQHF. CDR3 DNA: TGTGCCAGCAGTCTTTGGACGGGGAGGGATTTATTACCCCAGCATTTT.